A selection of T cell receptor beta chains follows, all from one sample in a study of blood T cell repertoires in COVID-19. TCRdb's table, derived via immunoSEQ multiplex PCR, lists solely in-frame clones and lacks some. The sample has about 430,000 clones; around 89% are singletons. Sample: PBMCs or T cells enriched from blood (not recorded which). These receptors were taken from a woman aged 25-40 years with acute COVID-19. The CDR3 runs from the conserved cysteine through the conserved F or W. The D gene is left open where the match is weak. Clone size is not always given. Where it is, it says once, few, many or a class for expanded clones.

d_gene: NA
abundance: NA
v_gene: TRBV6-2/TRBV6-3
j_gene: TRBJ1-1
CDR3aa: CASSYVSGTEAFF
CDR3nt: TGTGCCAGCAGTTACGTTTCGGGCACTGAAGCTTTCTTT

d_gene: TRBD2
abundance: NA
v_gene: TRBV30
j_gene: TRBJ2-1
CDR3aa: CAGIWGGNEQFF
CDR3nt: TGTGCCGGCATTTGGGGGGGGAATGAGCAGTTCTTC

d_gene: TRBD1
abundance: NA
v_gene: TRBV10-3
j_gene: TRBJ1-6
CDR3aa: CAISDRDRGGSPLHF
CDR3nt: TGTGCCATCAGTGACCGGGACAGGGGAGGATCACCCCTCCACTTT

d_gene: TRBD1
abundance: NA
v_gene: TRBV6-5
j_gene: TRBJ1-1
CDR3aa: CASSYSTGDMNTEAFF
CDR3nt: TGTGCCAGCAGTTACTCGACAGGGGACATGAACACTGAAGCTTTCTTT

d_gene: NA
abundance: NA
v_gene: TRBV6-5
j_gene: TRBJ1-6
CDR3aa: CASERTGSPLHF
CDR3nt: TGTGCCAGCGAGCGAACCGGTTCACCCCTCCACTTT

d_gene: TRBD1
abundance: NA
v_gene: TRBV7-2
j_gene: TRBJ1-1
CDR3aa: CASSSTQGARTEAFF
CDR3nt: TGTGCCAGCAGCTCCACACAGGGGGCGCGGACTGAAGCTTTCTTT

d_gene: NA
abundance: NA
v_gene: TRBV7-2
j_gene: TRBJ1-5
CDR3aa: CASSLSWASNQPQHF
CDR3nt: TGTGCCAGCAGCTTAAGCTGGGCCAGCAATCAGCCCCAGCATTTT

d_gene: TRBD1
abundance: once
v_gene: TRBV29-1
j_gene: TRBJ2-1
CDR3aa: CSAVTGGNEQFF
CDR3nt: TGCAGCGCCGTTACAGGGGGGAATGAGCAGTTCTTC

d_gene: TRBD1
abundance: NA
v_gene: TRBV5-1
j_gene: TRBJ1-1
CDR3aa: CASSLDDRGGTEAFF
CDR3nt: TGCGCCAGCAGCTTGGACGACAGGGGAGGCACTGAAGCTTTCTTT

d_gene: TRBD2
abundance: NA
v_gene: TRBV11-2
j_gene: TRBJ2-2
CDR3aa: CASSLTSGAGELFF
CDR3nt: TGTGCCAGCAGCCTGACTAGCGGGGCCGGGGAGCTGTTTTTT

d_gene: TRBD1
abundance: NA
v_gene: TRBV7-6
j_gene: TRBJ2-3
CDR3aa: CASSLRTGMGDTQYF
CDR3nt: TGTGCCAGCAGTCTTAGGACAGGGATGGGAGATACGCAGTATTTT

d_gene: NA
abundance: NA
v_gene: TRBV24-1
j_gene: TRBJ1-1
CDR3aa: CATSAGWATEAFF
CDR3nt: TGTGCCACCAGTGCCGGCTGGGCAACTGAAGCTTTCTTT

d_gene: TRBD2
abundance: NA
v_gene: TRBV7-2
j_gene: TRBJ2-2
CDR3aa: CASSLPVTSGGPTGELFF
CDR3nt: TGTGCCAGCAGCTTACCCGTCACTAGCGGGGGGCCAACCGGGGAGCTGTTTTTT

d_gene: TRBD2
abundance: NA
v_gene: TRBV12-3/TRBV12-4
j_gene: TRBJ2-7
CDR3aa: CASSRGTSDKQYF
CDR3nt: TGTGCCAGCAGTCGAGGGACTAGCGATAAGCAGTACTTC

d_gene: NA
abundance: NA
v_gene: TRBV28
j_gene: TRBJ1-1
CDR3aa: CASSPRTVNTEAFF
CDR3nt: TGTGCCAGCAGTCCTCGGACAGTTAACACTGAAGCTTTCTTT

d_gene: TRBD1
abundance: NA
v_gene: TRBV18
j_gene: TRBJ2-1
CDR3aa: CASSATAGTGYNEQFF
CDR3nt: TGTGCCAGCTCAGCAACGGCCGGGACAGGGTACAATGAGCAGTTCTTC

d_gene: NA
abundance: NA
v_gene: TRBV7-2
j_gene: TRBJ1-6
CDR3aa: CASSLGGRGDSPLHF
CDR3nt: TGTGCCAGCAGCTTAGGGGGCAGGGGTGATTCACCCCTCCACTTT

d_gene: NA
abundance: NA
v_gene: TRBV10-2
j_gene: TRBJ2-7
CDR3aa: CASSEGRGRNYEQYF
CDR3nt: TGCGCCAGCAGTGAGGGGCGGGGCCGGAACTACGAGCAGTACTTC

d_gene: NA
abundance: once
v_gene: TRBV30
j_gene: TRBJ1-5
CDR3aa: CAWSRTGTNQPQHF
CDR3nt: TGTGCCTGGAGTCGTACGGGTACAAATCAGCCCCAGCATTTT

d_gene: NA
abundance: NA
v_gene: TRBV15
j_gene: TRBJ2-7
CDR3aa: CATSRGLVDEQYF
CDR3nt: TGTGCCACCAGCAGGGGGCTTGTTGACGAGCAGTACTTC

d_gene: NA
abundance: NA
v_gene: TRBV4-1
j_gene: TRBJ1-2
CDR3aa: CASSQKEGTGGYTF
CDR3nt: TGCGCCAGCAGCCAGAAAGAGGGAACAGGGGGCTACACCTTC

d_gene: TRBD1
abundance: NA
v_gene: TRBV5-1
j_gene: TRBJ1-4
CDR3aa: CASSFTGGTNLEKLFF
CDR3nt: TGCGCCAGCAGCTTCACAGGGGGTACGAACCTTGAAAAACTGTTTTTT

d_gene: TRBD1
abundance: NA
v_gene: TRBV19
j_gene: TRBJ1-4
CDR3aa: CASSALDRDTTNEKLFF
CDR3nt: TGTGCCAGTAGTGCCCTAGACAGGGATACAACTAATGAAAAACTGTTTTTT

d_gene: NA
abundance: once
v_gene: TRBV9
j_gene: TRBJ2-7
CDR3aa: CASSVGGQLTYEQYF
CDR3nt: TGTGCCAGCAGCGTAGGGGGACAACTTACCTACGAGCAGTACTTC

d_gene: TRBD2
abundance: NA
v_gene: TRBV2
j_gene: TRBJ2-3
CDR3aa: CASSGVAGGITDTQYF
CDR3nt: TGTGCCAGCAGTGGCGTAGCGGGGGGGATCACAGATACGCAGTATTTT

d_gene: TRBD1
abundance: NA
v_gene: TRBV11-2
j_gene: TRBJ1-4
CDR3aa: CASTSTGGQATNEKLFF
CDR3nt: TGTGCCAGCACCTCGACAGGGGGACAAGCAACTAATGAAAAACTGTTTTTT

d_gene: NA
abundance: few
v_gene: TRBV24-1
j_gene: TRBJ1-2
CDR3aa: CATSDLGSNYGYTF
CDR3nt: TGTGCCACCAGTGATTTGGGCAGTAACTATGGCTACACCTTC

d_gene: TRBD2
abundance: NA
v_gene: TRBV7-3
j_gene: TRBJ2-5
CDR3aa: CASSLSGTSGETQYF
CDR3nt: TGTGCCAGCAGCTTGTCCGGGACTAGTGGAGAGACCCAGTACTTC

d_gene: TRBD2
abundance: NA
v_gene: TRBV7-3
j_gene: TRBJ2-6
CDR3aa: CASSLGQGLAGHLGSGANVLTF
CDR3nt: TGTGCCAGCAGCTTAGGACAGGGACTAGCGGGCCACCTCGGTTCTGGGGCCAACGTCCTGACTTTC

d_gene: NA
abundance: NA
v_gene: TRBV7-9
j_gene: TRBJ1-6
CDR3aa: CASSPVGQALFSPLHF
CDR3nt: TGTGCCAGCAGCCCGGTGGGGCAGGCATTATTCTCACCCCTCCACTTT

d_gene: TRBD2
abundance: NA
v_gene: TRBV6-1
j_gene: TRBJ2-1
CDR3aa: CASSDLAGGNNEQFF
CDR3nt: TGTGCCAGCAGTGACCTAGCGGGGGGCAACAATGAGCAGTTCTTC

d_gene: TRBD1
abundance: NA
v_gene: TRBV10-2
j_gene: TRBJ2-1
CDR3aa: CASHDGTVPREQFF
CDR3nt: TGCGCCAGCCATGACGGGACAGTCCCTAGGGAGCAGTTCTTC

d_gene: TRBD1
abundance: NA
v_gene: TRBV4-1
j_gene: TRBJ2-3
CDR3aa: CASSQAGQGTDTQYF
CDR3nt: TGCGCCAGCAGCCAAGCCGGACAGGGCACAGATACGCAGTATTTT

d_gene: TRBD2
abundance: NA
v_gene: TRBV3-1/TRBV3-2
j_gene: TRBJ2-3
CDR3aa: CASSDIRWGGAGTTDTQYF
CDR3nt: TGTGCCAGCAGCGATATAAGATGGGGAGGAGCGGGGACCACAGATACGCAGTATTTT

d_gene: NA
abundance: few
v_gene: TRBV5-1
j_gene: TRBJ1-6
CDR3aa: CASSPMVAGSYSPLHF
CDR3nt: TGCGCCAGCAGCCCCATGGTTGCCGGTTCTTATTCACCCCTCCACTTT

d_gene: NA
abundance: NA
v_gene: TRBV6-5
j_gene: TRBJ2-2
CDR3aa: CASTQRRTGELFF
CDR3nt: TGTGCCAGCACTCAAAGGAGGACCGGGGAGCTGTTTTTT

d_gene: TRBD2
abundance: NA
v_gene: TRBV5-1
j_gene: TRBJ2-5
CDR3aa: CASSLRPGGETQYF
CDR3nt: TGCGCCAGCAGCTTGAGACCGGGGGGAGAGACCCAGTACTTC

d_gene: TRBD2
abundance: NA
v_gene: TRBV29-1
j_gene: TRBJ2-7
CDR3aa: CSVELGGGQYGQYF
CDR3nt: TGCAGCGTTGAGTTGGGCGGGGGGCAATACGGTCAGTACTTC

d_gene: NA
abundance: NA
v_gene: TRBV28
j_gene: TRBJ1-2
CDR3aa: CASGISPRREGGYTF
CDR3nt: TGTGCCAGCGGAATTTCCCCCCGACGGGAAGGGGGCTACACCTTC

d_gene: TRBD2
abundance: NA
v_gene: TRBV3-1/TRBV3-2
j_gene: TRBJ2-3
CDR3aa: CASSQDGGGTDTQYF
CDR3nt: TGTGCCAGCAGCCAAGATGGGGGGGGCACAGATACGCAGTATTTT

d_gene: NA
abundance: NA
v_gene: TRBV9
j_gene: TRBJ2-7
CDR3aa: CASSVGGLSSYEQYF
CDR3nt: TGTGCCAGCAGCGTAGGGGGACTCTCCTCCTACGAGCAGTACTTC

d_gene: NA
abundance: few
v_gene: TRBV7-2
j_gene: TRBJ2-7
CDR3aa: CASSLVGVGLTEQYF
CDR3nt: TGTGCCAGCAGCTTAGTAGGGGTGGGCCTTACCGAGCAGTACTTC

d_gene: TRBD1
abundance: NA
v_gene: TRBV9
j_gene: TRBJ2-1
CDR3aa: CASSKRQGLSSYNEQFF
CDR3nt: TGTGCCAGCAGCAAGAGACAGGGCCTGAGCTCCTACAATGAGCAGTTCTTC

d_gene: NA
abundance: NA
v_gene: TRBV5-1
j_gene: TRBJ2-1
CDR3aa: CASSLVGSSYNEQFF
CDR3nt: TGCGCCAGCAGCTTGGTGGGCAGCTCCTACAATGAGCAGTTCTTC

d_gene: TRBD2
abundance: NA
v_gene: TRBV6-4
j_gene: TRBJ2-3
CDR3aa: CARETSGGPTSTDTQYF
CDR3nt: TGTGCCAGGGAGACTAGCGGGGGACCAACTAGCACAGATACGCAGTATTTT

d_gene: TRBD1
abundance: once
v_gene: TRBV18
j_gene: TRBJ1-3
CDR3aa: CASSHSTGIGNTIYF
CDR3nt: TGTGCCAGCTCACACTCGACAGGGATTGGAAACACCATATATTTT

d_gene: TRBD2
abundance: NA
v_gene: TRBV12-3/TRBV12-4
j_gene: TRBJ2-3
CDR3aa: CASSSTLISGEHF
CDR3nt: TGTGCCAGCAGTTCCACCTTGATTAGCGGGGAGCATTTT

d_gene: NA
abundance: NA
v_gene: TRBV9
j_gene: TRBJ2-3
CDR3aa: CASSPTARGLTILEDTDTQYF
CDR3nt: TGTGCCAGCAGCCCCACGGCTCGGGGTTTGACCATCTTGGAGGACACAGATACGCAGTATTTT

d_gene: NA
abundance: NA
v_gene: TRBV19
j_gene: TRBJ2-7
CDR3aa: CASSRLTSYEQYF
CDR3nt: TGTGCCAGTAGCCGCCTAACCTCTTACGAGCAGTACTTC

d_gene: NA
abundance: NA
v_gene: TRBV7-3
j_gene: TRBJ1-1
CDR3aa: CASSLANRNTEAFF
CDR3nt: TGTGCCAGCAGCTTGGCGAACAGGAACACTGAAGCTTTCTTT

d_gene: TRBD1
abundance: NA
v_gene: TRBV5-1
j_gene: TRBJ1-2
CDR3aa: CASSQGQGAQHGYTF
CDR3nt: TGCGCCAGCAGCCAGGGACAGGGAGCCCAGCATGGCTACACCTTC

d_gene: NA
abundance: NA
v_gene: TRBV5-1
j_gene: TRBJ1-1
CDR3aa: CASSDGGALGTEAFF
CDR3nt: TGCGCCAGCAGCGACGGCGGCGCACTCGGCACTGAAGCTTTCTTT

d_gene: NA
abundance: NA
v_gene: TRBV4-1
j_gene: TRBJ1-6
CDR3aa: CASSHDHRSSNSPLHF
CDR3nt: TGCGCCAGCAGCCACGATCACAGGAGTTCCAATTCACCCCTCCACTTT

d_gene: TRBD1
abundance: NA
v_gene: TRBV10-3
j_gene: TRBJ1-5
CDR3aa: CATGRETGGINQPQHF
CDR3nt: TGTGCCACCGGGAGGGAGACAGGGGGGATCAATCAGCCCCAGCATTTT